This entry lists 9 T cell receptor beta chains sequenced from one sample in a study of post-analysis software for immune sequencing data (dated by TCRdb to 2014 to 2015). The research as a whole found: Significantly higher frequencies in patients than in controls were found for roughly 5 TRBV segments, including TRBV5-6, TRBV5-1 and TRBV20-1.

Preparation of the library involved PCR. Instrument on record: Illumina HiSeq 2500. Unique molecular identifiers were incorporated into TCR beta cDNA libraries to reduce PCR and sequencing biases. TCRdb handled the public reads itself, with Q25 trimming in fastp and clone calling in MiXCR, and kept productive beta chains. Each record represents a unique CDR3 protein, reported with the most common genes and DNA among its rows. The sample table holds 750,000 to 900,000 distinct CDR3 sequences, of which 46% were seen once. Of the sample, roughly 4.5% falls within the top ten clones. No antigens are known for them. The sample comprised blood. These receptors all stem from a girl under 18 with multiple sclerosis.

There are a few counts of this clonotype. The V call is TRBV7-6, the J call TRBJ2-6; D perhaps matches TRBD2 (5 bases). Looked up from germline, CDR1 is SGHVS and CDR2 is FNYEAQ. CDR3 size: 15 residues. Trimming removed 4 bases at V and 0 bases at J, with 7 bases between. This CDR3 is CASSSGDSGANVLTF. The CDR3 DNA is TGTGCCAGCAGCTCCGGGGACTCTGGGGCCAACGTCCTGACTTTC.

V is TRBV21-1 and J is TRBJ2-1; whether TRBD1, the table's D call, matches the DNA was not checked. TRBV21-1 counts as a pseudogene. The length of the CDR3 is 15 residues. CDR3 in DNA: TGTGCCAGCAGTTCCCGACATGGACACTACAATGAGCAGTTCTTC. This translates into CASSSRHGHYNEQFF.

Only a few counts were recorded for this clonotype. This sequence joins TRBV5-1 and TRBJ2-7, with TRBD1 matching over 7 bases. The CDR3 loop spans 14 amino acids. V lost 4 bases and J lost 4; bases outside the gene matches: 8. Germline CDR1 reads SGHRS; CDR2 reads YFSETQ. The CDR3 bases are TGCGCCAGCAGCACCGGGACAGCCCTTTACGAGCAGTACTTC. As protein: CASSTGTALYEQYF.

The table lists this clonotype with a count of one. The chain links TRBV12-3 or TRBV12-4 to TRBJ2-1; 11 positions match TRBD2. This CDR3 has 15 amino acids. J lost 7 bases, V lost 7 bases, and 9 bases had no gene match. CDR3 nucleotides: TGTGCCAGCATCGCACTAGCGGGAGTTGGAAATGAGCAGTTCTTC. Translating it yields CASIALAGVGNEQFF.

This clonotype was seen only a few times. J is TRBJ2-1 and V is TRBV12-3 or TRBV12-4; TRBD2 aligns across 8 bases. The CDR3 extends over 15 amino acids. V was clipped by 6 bases and J by 7 bases; unmatched bases: 11. In DNA form, the CDR3 reads TGTGCCAGCAGGGGTGGACTAGCCTTGGGGAATGAGCAGTTCTTC. This translates into CASRGGLALGNEQFF.

This clonotype showed up just once. This sequence joins TRBV20-1 and TRBJ2-5; D is perhaps TRBD1 (5 bases). The CDR3 contains 15 residues. The ends were cut back, 6 bases at V and 3 bases at J, with 20 bases in the middle. Germline V gives CDR1 DFQATT, CDR2 SNEGSKA (reference sequence). The CDR3 reads CSAFDSGKFEETQYF. The CDR3 DNA sequence: TGCAGTGCATTCGACTCAGGGAAATTCGAAGAGACCCAGTACTTC.

This clonotype was seen only a few times. This chain joins TRBV7-2 and TRBJ2-7; 10 positions match TRBD2. The CDR3 spans 17 residues. V lost 2 bases to trimming and J lost 0 bases; unmatched junction nucleotides: 7. CDR1 and CDR2 (germline): SGHTA, FQGNSA. DNA of the CDR3: TGTGCCAGCAGCTTAAGAACTAGCGGGGTTGTCTCCTACGAGCAGTACTTC. Protein: CASSLRTSGVVSYEQYF.

Only a few counts were recorded for this clonotype. The V call is TRBV6-5, the J call TRBJ2-5; D remains ambiguous. CDR1 is MNHEY and CDR2 is SVGAGI in the germline V gene. The CDR3 has 13 residues. Between the trimmed V and J ends, which lost 2 bases and 5 bases, there was a span of 9 bases. The CDR3 here is CASSYGVGETQYF. CDR3 DNA sequence: TGTGCCAGCAGTTACGGGGTGGGGGAGACCCAGTACTTC.

The chain recombines TRBV12-3 or TRBV12-4 with TRBJ1-6; no firm D call. V lost 2 bases to trimming and J lost 9 bases, with 11 bases between them. This CDR3 spans 14 amino acids. The CDR3 nucleotides read TGTGCCAGCAGTTTACCCTCACCGGCTTCACCCCTCCACTTT. Translating it yields CASSLPSPASPLHF.